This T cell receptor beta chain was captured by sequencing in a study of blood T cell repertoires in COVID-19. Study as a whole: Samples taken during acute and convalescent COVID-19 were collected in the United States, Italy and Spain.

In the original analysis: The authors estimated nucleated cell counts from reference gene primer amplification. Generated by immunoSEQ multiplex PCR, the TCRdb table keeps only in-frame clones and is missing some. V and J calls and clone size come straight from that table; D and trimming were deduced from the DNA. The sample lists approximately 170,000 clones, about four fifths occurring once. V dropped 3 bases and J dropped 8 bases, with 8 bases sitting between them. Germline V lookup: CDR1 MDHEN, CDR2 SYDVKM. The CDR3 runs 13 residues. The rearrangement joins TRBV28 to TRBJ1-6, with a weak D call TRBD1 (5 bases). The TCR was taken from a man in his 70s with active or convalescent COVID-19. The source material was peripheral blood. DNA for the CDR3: TGTGCCAGCAGTTTGTGGGGCGATTCACCCCTCCACTTT. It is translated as CASSLWGDSPLHF.